A single sample gave rise to the 14 T cell receptor beta chains below, sequenced in a study of breast tumors, draining lymph nodes, adjacent tissues. MiXCR was run by TCRdb on the multiplex PCR reads, yielding one entry per CDR3 protein. The sample lists over 70,000 distinct CDR3 sequences, around 30% occurring once. Samples came from axillary lymph nodes draining the breast cancer. The sequencing sample was made of axillary lymph node tissue. Every receptor here comes from a female donor with breast cancer. Some clones in this sample may be carry-over from other donors' samples.

The sample holds many counts of this clonotype. The chain joins TRBV28 to TRBJ1-2; D not resolved. V was clipped by 5 bases and J by 2 bases, with 9 bases between them. The CDR3 is made up of 13 amino acids. The germline gives CDR1 MDHEN, CDR2 SYDVKM. CDR3 nucleotides: TGTGCCAGCAGTATGAGGAACAACTATGGCTACACCTTC. Amino acids: CASSMRNNYGYTF.

The chain is built from TRBV6-5 and TRBJ1-5; a weak D match, TRBD1 (5 bases). V lost 6 bases and J lost 2, with 11 bases in between. This CDR3 spans 14 amino acids. In germline, CDR1 is MNHEY, CDR2 SVGAGI. The CDR3 protein is CASSQVGRNQPQHF. Written as DNA, the CDR3 is TGTGCCAGCAGCCAAGTGGGGCGCAATCAGCCCCAGCATTTT.

Points on this clonotype: The junction shows a germline mismatch at one end, possibly a read error. The rearrangement uses TRBV12-3 or TRBV12-4 and TRBJ1-6; D unclear. This CDR3 contains 13 residues. CDR3 in amino acids: CASSRGRDSPPHF. The CDR3 DNA follows: TGTGCCAGCAGCAGAGGGCGGGATTCACCCCCCCACTTT.

In regard to this clonotype: Sequence at one end of the junction differs from germline and may be a read error. This sequence joins TRBV9 and TRBJ2-7, with D perhaps given as TRBD1 or TRBD2 (5 bases each). The germline V gene has CDR1 SGDLS and CDR2 YYNGEE. This CDR3 region has 14 residues. The DNA of the CDR3 is TGTGCCAGCGGCGAAACCGGGACCAATTACGGGCAGTACTTC. Its translation: CASGETGTNYGQYF.

V usage is TRBV25-1 and J usage is TRBJ2-7; TRBD2 agrees at 12 bases. Losses at the gene ends were 7 bases for V and 6 bases for J; bases not matched to a gene: 10. The CDR3 is 15 amino acids. Germline V gene lookup returns CDR1 MGHDK and CDR2 SYGVNS. This CDR3 reads CASKENPGLAGEQYF. In DNA, the CDR3 is TGTGCCAGCAAGGAAAATCCGGGACTAGCGGGCGAGCAGTACTTC.

In the case of this clonotype: A much larger clonotype is one base distant, so this may be a read error. The chain uses TRBV6-2 or TRBV6-3 and TRBJ2-7; 7 bases are a match to TRBD1. The assigned J gene may be wrong: the sequence end matches TRBJ2-4 better. Germline lookup yields CDR1 MNHEY and CDR2 SVGEGT. This CDR3 has 14 residues. The CDR3, as DNA: TGTGCCAGCAGTCTCGGGACAGTTAAAAACATTCAGTACTTC. This sequence encodes CASSLGTVKNIQYF.

This clonotype has ten or more counts. J is TRBJ1-3 and V is TRBV12-3 or TRBV12-4; D not resolved. The V end was cut by 3 bases, the J end by 4 bases, with 10 bases between. CDR3 length: 14 amino acids. DNA for the CDR3: TGTGCCAGCAGTTTCTCCGCTGGAGGAAACACCATATATTTT. Its protein is CASSFSAGGNTIYF.

This clonotype was seen ten or more times. This chain uses TRBV5-1 with TRBJ2-2; TRBD2 matches at 10 bases. This CDR3 has 18 amino acids. V dropped 2 bases and J dropped 3; count of bases not matched to a gene: 10. Germline V lookup: CDR1 SGHRS, CDR2 YFSETQ. The CDR3 region has the DNA TGCGCCAGCAGCTTAGACAGGGCTAGCGGGAGCTACACCGGGGAGCTGTTTTTT. Translated: CASSLDRASGSYTGELFF.

This clonotype was detected many times. V usage is TRBV5-6 and J usage is TRBJ1-2; D is possibly TRBD1 (5 bases). This CDR3 spans 14 amino acids. V gave up 4 bases and J gave up 2 bases, with 12 bases separating them. Germline V gene lookup returns CDR1 SGHDT and CDR2 YYEEEE. The CDR3 DNA reads as TGTGCCAGCAGCCCATTAGGGGAGAACTATGGCTACACCTTC. Protein: CASSPLGENYGYTF. Variable domain in full (rest from reference TRBV5-6 and TRBJ1-2): DAGVTQSPTHLIKTRGQQVTLRCSPKSGHDTVSWYQQALGQGPQFIFQYYEEEERQRGNFPDRFSGHQFPNYSSELNVNALLLGDSALYLCASSPLGENYGYTFGSGTRLTVV.

This clonotype was counted many times. CDR3 amino acids: CSYRLQARYNSPLHF. CDR3 nucleotide sequence: TGCAGCTACCGATTACAGGCGCGGTATAATTCACCCCTCCACTTT. The gene calls are TRBV20-1 and TRBJ1-6; a weak D match, TRBD1 (5 bases). The germline CDR1 and CDR2 sequences are DFQATT and SNEGSKA (reference sequence). The CDR3 is 15 residues long.

Remarks on this clonotype: A much larger clone sits a single nucleotide away, making a read error possible. No conserved phenylalanine or tryptophan is present at the end of the CDR3, so a read error is the likely explanation. The J gene is TRBJ2-3, the V gene TRBV28, with D unclear. The CDR3 is 13 amino acids. CDR1 and CDR2 from the germline V gene are MDHEN and SYDVKM. Trimming took off 2 bases at V and 6 bases at J, with 9 bases between the two ends. CDR3 in DNA: TGTGCCAGCAGTTTACATCATGGCGATACGCAGTATTTG. It specifies CASSLHHGDTQYL.

For this clonotype: Compared with germline, one end of the junction differs, possibly owing to a read error. The chain uses TRBV5-1 and TRBJ2-7; no clear D. Germline V gene sequence: CDR1 SGHRS, CDR2 YFSETQ. This CDR3 comprises 12 residues. The CDR3 protein is CASSLGKSEHYF. DNA of the CDR3: TGCGCCAGCAGCTTGGGTAAAAGCGAGCACTACTTC.

This clonotype appeared a single time. The gene calls are TRBV2 and TRBJ2-5, with 10 bases lining up with TRBD1. After removal of 3 bases from V and 7 bases from J, the junction contained 8 bases not matched to a gene. CDR3 size: 15 residues. The germline gives CDR1 SNHLY, CDR2 FYNNEI. In DNA, the CDR3 is TGTGCCAGCAGTGAGGACAGGGGACAGGGGTCGACCCAGTACTTC. Translation: CASSEDRGQGSTQYF.

This clonotype came up many times. Given a much more abundant clone one base away, this may be a read error. The genes are TRBV14 and TRBJ2-6, with D possibly being TRBD1 (5 bases). Germline assignment: CDR1 SGHDN and CDR2 FVKESK. The length of the CDR3 is 16 residues. CDR3: CASSQEPGSGANALTF. The CDR3, as DNA: TGTGCCAGCAGCCAAGAACCCGGCTCTGGGGCCAACGCCCTGACTTTC.